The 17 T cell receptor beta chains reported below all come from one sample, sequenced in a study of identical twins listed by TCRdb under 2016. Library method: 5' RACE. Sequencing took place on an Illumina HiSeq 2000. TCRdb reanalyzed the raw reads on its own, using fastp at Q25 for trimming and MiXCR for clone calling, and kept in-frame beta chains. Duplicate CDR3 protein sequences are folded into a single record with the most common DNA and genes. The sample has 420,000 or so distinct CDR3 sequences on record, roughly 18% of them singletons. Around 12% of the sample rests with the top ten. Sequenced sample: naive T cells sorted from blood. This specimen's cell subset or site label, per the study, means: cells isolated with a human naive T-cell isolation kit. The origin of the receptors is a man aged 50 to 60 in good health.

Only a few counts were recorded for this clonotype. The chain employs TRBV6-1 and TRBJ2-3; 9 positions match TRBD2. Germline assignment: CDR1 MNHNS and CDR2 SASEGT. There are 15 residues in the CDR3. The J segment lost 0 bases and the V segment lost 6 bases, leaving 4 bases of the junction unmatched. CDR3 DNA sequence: TGTGCCAGCAGAAGCGGGGGGCATAGCACAGATACGCAGTATTTT. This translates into CASRSGGHSTDTQYF.

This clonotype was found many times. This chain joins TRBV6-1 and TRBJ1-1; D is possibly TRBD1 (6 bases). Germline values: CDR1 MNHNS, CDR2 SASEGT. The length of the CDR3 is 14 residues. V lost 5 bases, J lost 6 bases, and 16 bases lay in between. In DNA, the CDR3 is TGTGCCAGCAGTCGCACCCCAGGGGACCCTGAAGCTTTCTTT. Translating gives CASSRTPGDPEAFF.

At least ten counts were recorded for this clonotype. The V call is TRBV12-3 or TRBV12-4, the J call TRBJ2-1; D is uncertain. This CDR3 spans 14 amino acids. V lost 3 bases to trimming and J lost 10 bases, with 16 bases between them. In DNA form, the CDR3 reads TGTGCCAGCAGTTTGGACCAGAGACTTTCAGAGCAGTTCTTC. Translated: CASSLDQRLSEQFF.

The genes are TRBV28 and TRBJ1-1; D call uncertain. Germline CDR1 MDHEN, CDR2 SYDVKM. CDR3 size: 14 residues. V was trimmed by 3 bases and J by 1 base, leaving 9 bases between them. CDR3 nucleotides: TGTGCCAGCAGTTTGAGCCGGCGGAACACTGAAGCTTTCTTT. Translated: CASSLSRRNTEAFF.

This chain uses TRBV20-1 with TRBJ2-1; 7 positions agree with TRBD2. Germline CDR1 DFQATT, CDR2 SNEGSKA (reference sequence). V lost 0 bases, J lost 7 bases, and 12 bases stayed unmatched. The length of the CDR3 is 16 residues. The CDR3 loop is CSARDPASGNRNEQFF. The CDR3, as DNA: TGCAGTGCTAGAGATCCCGCCAGCGGGAATAGGAATGAGCAGTTCTTC.

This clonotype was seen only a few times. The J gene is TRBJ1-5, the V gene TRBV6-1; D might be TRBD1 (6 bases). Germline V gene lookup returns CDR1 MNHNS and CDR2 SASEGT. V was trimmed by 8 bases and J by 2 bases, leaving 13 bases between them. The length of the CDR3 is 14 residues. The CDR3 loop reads CASGQGTGNQPQHF. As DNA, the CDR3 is TGTGCCAGCGGCCAGGGGACCGGCAATCAGCCCCAGCATTTT.

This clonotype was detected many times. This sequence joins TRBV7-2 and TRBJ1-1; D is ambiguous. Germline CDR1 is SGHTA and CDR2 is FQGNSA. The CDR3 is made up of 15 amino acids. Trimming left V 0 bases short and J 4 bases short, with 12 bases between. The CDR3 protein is CASSLAQGHSTEAFF. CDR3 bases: TGTGCCAGCAGCTTAGCGCAAGGTCATAGCACTGAAGCTTTCTTT.

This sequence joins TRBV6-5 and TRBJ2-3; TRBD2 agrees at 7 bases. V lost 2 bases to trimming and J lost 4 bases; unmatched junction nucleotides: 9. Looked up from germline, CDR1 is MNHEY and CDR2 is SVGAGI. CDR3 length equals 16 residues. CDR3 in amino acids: CASSYGRGVLSDTQYF. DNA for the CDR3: TGTGCCAGCAGTTACGGACGGGGGGTATTATCAGATACGCAGTATTTT.

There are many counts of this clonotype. The DNA of the CDR3 is TGCAGTGCTAGAGATAGGGACAGAAGCTCCTACGAGCAGTACTTC. Its protein product is CSARDRDRSSYEQYF. The J gene is TRBJ2-7, the V gene TRBV20-1, with TRBD1 matching over 7 bases. This CDR3 region has 15 residues. Trimming cost V 0 bases and J 0 bases; bases outside gene matches: 5. The germline V gene has CDR1 DFQATT and CDR2 SNEGSKA (reference sequence).

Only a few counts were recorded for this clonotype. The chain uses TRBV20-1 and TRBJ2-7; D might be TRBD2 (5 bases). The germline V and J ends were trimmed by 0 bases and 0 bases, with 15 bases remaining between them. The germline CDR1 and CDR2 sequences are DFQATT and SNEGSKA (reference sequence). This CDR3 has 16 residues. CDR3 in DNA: TGCAGTGCTAGAGATCCCAAGGGCGGGTTCTCCTACGAGCAGTACTTC. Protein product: CSARDPKGGFSYEQYF.

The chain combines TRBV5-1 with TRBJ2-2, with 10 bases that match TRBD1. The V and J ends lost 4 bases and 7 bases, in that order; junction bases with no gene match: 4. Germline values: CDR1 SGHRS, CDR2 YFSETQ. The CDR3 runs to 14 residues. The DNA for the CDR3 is TGCGCCAGCAGCCAGGGACAGGGGCACGGGGAGCTGTTTTTT. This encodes CASSQGQGHGELFF.

CDR3 loop: CASSVLGTSGISSYNEQFF. In DNA, the CDR3 is TGTGCCAGCAGCGTCCTCGGGACTAGCGGGATTAGCTCCTACAATGAGCAGTTCTTC. The chain combines TRBV9 with TRBJ2-1, with 13 bases matching TRBD2. The CDR3 consists of 19 residues. With 2 bases clipped from V and 0 bases from J, the junction kept 8 bases outside the gene matches. Germline V CDR1 and CDR2: SGDLS, YYNGEE.

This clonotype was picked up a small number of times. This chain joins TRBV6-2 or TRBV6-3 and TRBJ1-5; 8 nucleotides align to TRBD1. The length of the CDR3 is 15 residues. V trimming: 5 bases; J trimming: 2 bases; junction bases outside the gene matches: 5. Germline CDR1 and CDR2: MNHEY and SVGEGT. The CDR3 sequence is CASSPTGAGNQPQHF. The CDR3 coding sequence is TGTGCCAGCAGTCCGACAGGGGCGGGCAATCAGCCCCAGCATTTT.

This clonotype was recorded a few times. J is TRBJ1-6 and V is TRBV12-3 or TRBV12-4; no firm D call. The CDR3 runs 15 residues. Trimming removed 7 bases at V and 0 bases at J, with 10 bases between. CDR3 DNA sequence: TGTGCCAGCAAGCGGAGGGACTCCTATAATTCACCCCTCCACTTT. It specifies CASKRRDSYNSPLHF.

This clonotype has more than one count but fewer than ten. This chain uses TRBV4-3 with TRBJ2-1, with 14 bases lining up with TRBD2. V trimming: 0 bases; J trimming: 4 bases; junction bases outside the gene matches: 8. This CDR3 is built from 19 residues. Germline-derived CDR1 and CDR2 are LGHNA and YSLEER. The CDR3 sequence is CASSQDGTSGSLAYNEQFF. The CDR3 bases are TGCGCCAGCAGCCAAGATGGGACTAGCGGGAGCTTGGCGTACAATGAGCAGTTCTTC.

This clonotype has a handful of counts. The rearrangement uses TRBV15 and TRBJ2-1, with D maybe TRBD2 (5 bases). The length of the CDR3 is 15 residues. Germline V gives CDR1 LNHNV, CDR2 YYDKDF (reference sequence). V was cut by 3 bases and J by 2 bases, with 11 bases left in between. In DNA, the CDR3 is TGTGCCACCAGCAGCGCCCGGGGTACCTACAATGAGCAGTTCTTC. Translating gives CATSSARGTYNEQFF.

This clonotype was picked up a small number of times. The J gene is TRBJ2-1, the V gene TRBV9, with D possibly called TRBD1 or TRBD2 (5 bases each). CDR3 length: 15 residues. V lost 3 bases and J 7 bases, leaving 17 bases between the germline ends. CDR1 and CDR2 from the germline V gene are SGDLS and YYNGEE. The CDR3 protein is CASSESDWGWNEQFF. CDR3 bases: TGTGCCAGCAGCGAGAGCGACTGGGGGTGGAATGAGCAGTTCTTC. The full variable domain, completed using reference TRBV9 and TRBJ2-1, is DSGVTQTPKHLITATGQRVTLRCSPRSGDLSVYWYQQSLDQGLQFLIQYYNGEERAKGNILERFSAQQFPDLHSELNLSSLELGDSALYFCASSESDWGWNEQFFGPGTRLTVL.